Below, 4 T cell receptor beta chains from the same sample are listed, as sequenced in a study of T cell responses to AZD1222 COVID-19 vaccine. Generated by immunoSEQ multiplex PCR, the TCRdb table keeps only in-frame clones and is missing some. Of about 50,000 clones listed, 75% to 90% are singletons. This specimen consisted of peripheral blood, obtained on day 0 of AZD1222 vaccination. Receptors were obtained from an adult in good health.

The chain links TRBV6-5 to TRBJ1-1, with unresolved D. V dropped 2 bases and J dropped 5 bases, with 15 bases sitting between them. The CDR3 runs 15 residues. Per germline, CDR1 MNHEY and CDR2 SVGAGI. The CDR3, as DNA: TGTGCCAGCAGTTACGCCCAGACAACGGGGACTGAAGCTTTCTTT. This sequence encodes CASSYAQTTGTEAFF.

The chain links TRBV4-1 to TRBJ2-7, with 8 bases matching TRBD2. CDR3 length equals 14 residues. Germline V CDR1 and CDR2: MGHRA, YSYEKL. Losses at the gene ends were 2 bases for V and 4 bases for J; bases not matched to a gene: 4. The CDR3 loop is CASSQPLAAYEQYF. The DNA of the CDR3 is TGCGCCAGCAGCCAACCACTAGCGGCGTACGAGCAGTACTTC.

This CDR3 is CASSVNPGPHNEQFF. The CDR3 DNA sequence: TGTGCCAGCAGCGTAAACCCGGGACCCCACAATGAGCAGTTCTTC. This chain joins TRBV9 and TRBJ2-1; D might be TRBD1 or TRBD2, each matching 5 bases. The V gene's germline CDR1 is SGDLS and CDR2 YYNGEE. With 1 base removed from V and 5 bases from J, the gap between germline ends came to 13 bases. The CDR3 runs 15 residues.

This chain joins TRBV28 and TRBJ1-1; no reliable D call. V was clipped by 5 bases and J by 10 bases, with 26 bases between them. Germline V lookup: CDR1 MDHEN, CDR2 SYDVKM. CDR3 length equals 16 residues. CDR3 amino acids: CASSISPRLPSPRAFF. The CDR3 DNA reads TGTGCCAGCAGTATTAGCCCTCGTTTGCCCTCGCCACGAGCTTTCTTT.